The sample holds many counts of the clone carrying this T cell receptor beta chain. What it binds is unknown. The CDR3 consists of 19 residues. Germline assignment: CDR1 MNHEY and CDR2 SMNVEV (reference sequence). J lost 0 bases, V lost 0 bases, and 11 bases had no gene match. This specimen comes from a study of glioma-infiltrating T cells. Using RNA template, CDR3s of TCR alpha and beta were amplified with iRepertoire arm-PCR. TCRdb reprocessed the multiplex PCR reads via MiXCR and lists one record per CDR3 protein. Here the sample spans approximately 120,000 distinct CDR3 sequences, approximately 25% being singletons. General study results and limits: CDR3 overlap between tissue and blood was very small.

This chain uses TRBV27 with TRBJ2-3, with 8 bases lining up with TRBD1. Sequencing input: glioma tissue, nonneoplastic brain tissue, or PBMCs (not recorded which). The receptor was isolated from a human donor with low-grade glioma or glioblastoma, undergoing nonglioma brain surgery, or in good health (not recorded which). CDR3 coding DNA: TGTGCCAGCAGTTTATCTAAGGGACAGGAGTTATCTAGCACAGATACGCAGTATTTT. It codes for CASSLSKGQELSSTDTQYF.